The 18 T cell receptor beta chains in this list originate from one sample, sequenced in a study of cytomegalovirus exposure and HLA in healthy donors. This PCR relied on a set of 60 Vbeta primers and 13 Jbeta primers. Assay: immunoSEQ multiplex PCR; the TCRdb copy retains only in-frame clones and omits some. This table has 95,000 to 110,000 clones, approximately 79% appearing once. The specimen was PBMCs. The receptors derive from a man between 60 and 70 years old in good health and CMV-seropositive.

The chain carries TRBV19 and TRBJ2-7, with 10 bases aligning to TRBD1. The CDR3 has 16 amino acids. Losses at the gene ends were 4 bases for V and 2 bases for J; bases not matched to a gene: 8. Germline CDR1 is LNHDA and CDR2 is SQIVND (reference sequence). CDR3 sequence reads: CASSNRDRGFAYEQYF. CDR3 coding DNA: TGTGCCAGTAGTAACCGGGACAGGGGTTTCGCCTACGAGCAGTACTTC.

The chain has TRBV18 and TRBJ2-3; D perhaps matches TRBD1 (5 bases). The CDR3 is 14 residues long. V was pared by 4 bases and J by 5 bases, with 13 bases between. Germline values: CDR1 KGHSH, CDR2 LQKENI. The CDR3 DNA reads TGTGCCAGCTCACTCGGACAACTCGGAGATACGCAGTATTTT. This codes for CASSLGQLGDTQYF.

Sample share makes this clone medium-sized (0.01 to 0.1%). The rearrangement links TRBV12-5 to TRBJ2-3, with 9 nucleotides matching TRBD1. This CDR3 region has 14 residues. With 4 bases clipped from V and 6 bases from J, the junction kept 5 bases outside the gene matches. Germline CDR1 and CDR2: LGHNT and FRNRAP. The CDR3 here is CASGWTGARDTQYF. The CDR3 DNA sequence: TGTGCTAGTGGTTGGACAGGGGCCAGGGATACGCAGTATTTT.

The chain carries TRBV9 and TRBJ2-1; TRBD1 might be the D (5 bases). Germline assignment: CDR1 SGDLS and CDR2 YYNGEE. This CDR3 contains 16 residues. V was cut by 0 bases and J by 4 bases, with 14 bases left in between. The CDR3 is CASSVEGDSVYNEQFF. The CDR3 coding sequence is TGTGCCAGCAGCGTAGAAGGTGACAGTGTTTACAATGAGCAGTTCTTC.

The rearrangement uses TRBV2 and TRBJ1-6; possibly TRBD1 for D (6 bases). Trimming cost V 5 bases and J 10 bases, with 9 bases left between them. The CDR3 runs 12 residues. From germline, CDR1 is SNHLY and CDR2 FYNNEI. CDR3 in amino acids: CASSHRDSPLHF. Here the CDR3 DNA reads TGTGCCAGCAGTCACAGGGACTCACCCCTCCACTTT.

This clone appeared a single time. V gene TRBV7-2 combines with J gene TRBJ2-1; D unresolved. This CDR3 comprises 13 residues. Deletions cut 5 bases from V and 6 bases from J, with 11 bases between. CDR1 is SGHTA, CDR2 FQGNSA, per germline. In DNA form, the CDR3 reads TGTGCCAGCAGCCAGGCGTTTTTCAATGAGCAGTTCTTC. Amino acid sequence: CASSQAFFNEQFF.

The J gene is TRBJ1-1, the V gene TRBV18, with D perhaps TRBD1 (5 bases). Germline values: CDR1 KGHSH, CDR2 LQKENI. V lost 1 base to trimming and J lost 3 bases, with 12 bases between them. CDR3 length: 15 amino acids. DNA of the CDR3: TGTGCCAGCTCACCACAGGGTTGGGGCGACACTGAAGCTTTCTTT. This translates into CASSPQGWGDTEAFF. The complete variable domain, with remaining parts taken from reference TRBV18 and TRBJ1-1, reads NAGVMQNPRHLVRRRGQEARLRCSPMKGHSHVYWYRQLPEEGLKFMVYLQKENIIDESGMPKERFSAEFPKEGPSILRIQQVVRGDSAAYFCASSPQGWGDTEAFFGQGTRLTVV.

The gene calls are TRBV10-3 and TRBJ2-7, with D perhaps matching TRBD2 (6 bases). V was pared by 6 bases and J by 7 bases, with 19 bases between. Germline-derived CDR1 and CDR2 are ENHRY and SYGVKD. This CDR3 has 14 amino acids. CDR3 nucleotides: TGTGCCATCAGCTATGGGGGAGGTCGGGGGGAGCAGTACTTC. Amino acid sequence: CAISYGGGRGEQYF.

This rearrangement joins TRBV27 to TRBJ2-1; no firm D call. The CDR3 runs 15 residues. V lost 6 bases to trimming and J lost 0 bases, with 12 bases between them. Germline V gene lookup returns CDR1 MNHEY and CDR2 SMNVEV (reference sequence). The CDR3, as DNA: TGTGCCAGCAGCCGTAGCTGGAGCTCCTACAATGAGCAGTTCTTC. Amino acid sequence: CASSRSWSSYNEQFF.

J is TRBJ2-7 and V is TRBV10-2; D gene ambiguous. The length of the CDR3 is 11 residues. V lost 7 bases to trimming and J lost 3 bases, with 7 bases between them. CDR1 WSHSY and CDR2 SAAADI come from the germline V gene. Here the CDR3 reads CASTESYEQYF. In DNA form, the CDR3 reads TGCGCCAGCACGGAGAGCTACGAGCAGTACTTC.

The chain employs TRBV4-1 and TRBJ2-2; 12 bases line up with TRBD2. V lost 2 bases, J lost 1 base, and 2 bases stayed unmatched. Germline CDR1 and CDR2: MGHRA and YSYEKL. The CDR3 totals 17 residues. CDR3 region: CASSQLAGGRNTGELFF. As DNA, the CDR3 is TGCGCCAGCAGCCAACTAGCGGGGGGGAGGAACACCGGGGAGCTGTTTTTT.

The rearrangement links TRBV18 to TRBJ1-1, with D maybe TRBD1 (5 bases). Germline V gives CDR1 KGHSH, CDR2 LQKENI. There are 14 residues in the CDR3. With 3 bases removed from V and 5 bases from J, the gap between germline ends came to 13 bases. As DNA, the CDR3 is TGTGCCAGCTCACCCCAGGCAGGGAGGACTGAAGCTTTCTTT. Translating it yields CASSPQAGRTEAFF.

This clone was seen more than once but under ten times. V gene TRBV5-4 combines with J gene TRBJ1-4, with D uncertain. The germline V gene encodes CDR1 SGHNT and CDR2 YYREEE (reference sequence). V lost 4 bases to trimming and J lost 8 bases, with 18 bases between them. The CDR3 consists of 15 residues. The CDR3 DNA is TGTGCCAGCAGCAGTGGCGGGCTCCGACGGGAAAAACTGTTTTTT. The encoded protein is CASSSGGLRREKLFF. The full variable domain, rest sourced from reference TRBV5-4 and TRBJ1-4, is ETGVTQSPTHLIKTRGQQVTLRCSSQSGHNTVSWYQQALGQGPQFIFQYYREEENGRGNFPPRFSGLQFPNYSSELNVNALELDDSALYLCASSSGGLRREKLFFGSGTQLSVL.

The chain uses TRBV5-6 and TRBJ2-5; 7 bases map to TRBD1. The CDR3 spans 14 residues. V lost 2 bases, J lost 6 bases, and 7 bases stayed unmatched. Germline assignment: CDR1 SGHDT and CDR2 YYEEEE. The DNA of the CDR3 is TGTGCCAGCAGCTTAGACAGGGTGGCGAAGACCCAGTACTTC. It yields the protein CASSLDRVAKTQYF.

V is TRBV19 and J is TRBJ2-7, with 8 bases fitting TRBD1. The V gene end was trimmed by 5 bases and the J gene end by 2 bases; junction bases not matched to a gene: 2. CDR1 and CDR2 (germline): LNHDA, SQIVND (reference sequence). CDR3 size: 13 residues. The CDR3 loop reads CASSPDRAYEQYF. The CDR3 coding sequence is TGTGCCAGTAGTCCGGACAGGGCCTACGAGCAGTACTTC.

The rearrangement uses TRBV5-6 and TRBJ2-2; 10 bases agree with TRBD1. Looked up from germline, CDR1 is SGHDT and CDR2 is YYEEEE. The ends lost 2 bases at V and 7 bases at J; junction bases unmatched: 2. The CDR3 consists of 14 residues. The CDR3 coding sequence is TGTGCCAGCAGCTTCCGGGACAGGGGCGGGGAGCTGTTTTTT. This codes for CASSFRDRGGELFF. Variable domain in full (rest from reference TRBV5-6 and TRBJ2-2): DAGVTQSPTHLIKTRGQQVTLRCSPKSGHDTVSWYQQALGQGPQFIFQYYEEEERQRGNFPDRFSGHQFPNYSSELNVNALLLGDSALYLCASSFRDRGGELFFGEGSRLTVL.

This clone was seen only once. The chain recombines TRBV28 with TRBJ1-1; D not resolved. The CDR3 spans 14 residues. Germline V gene data show CDR1 as MDHEN and CDR2 as SYDVKM. Trimming cost V 5 bases and J 0 bases, with 10 bases left between them. The CDR3: CASSLGVMNTEAFF. DNA of the CDR3: TGTGCCAGCAGTCTAGGAGTCATGAACACTGAAGCTTTCTTT.

The genes are TRBV23-1 and TRBJ2-7, with TRBD1 identical over 7 bases. TRBV23-1 is identified as an open reading frame with a role that is uncertain. The CDR3 spans 17 residues. The trim removed 0 bases at V and 3 bases at J, leaving 11 bases unmatched. The CDR3 region has the DNA TGCGCCAGCAGTCAATCGGACAGGATGAGATCCGTCTACGAGCAGTACTTC. It codes for CASSQSDRMRSVYEQYF.